This TCR beta chain was sequenced for a study of T-cell reconstitution after alpha-beta-depleted transplantation in children. Unique molecular identifiers featured in how the TCRbeta library was prepared. TCRdb reanalysed the PCR reads using MiXCR and keeps one entry per CDR3 protein. The sample has roughly 570,000 distinct CDR3 sequences, 25% to 30% seen once. Study outcomes and limitations: Several hundred rapidly expanded clones from non-depleted graft cells reportedly supplied alpha-beta T cells about two months post-transplant. Newly produced T cells mostly provided counts and TCRbeta diversity after one year, as hyperexpanded clones declined. From surviving recipient T cells and thymic progenitors came the high day-60 TCRbeta diversity observed in some patients.

With respect to this clonotype: Antigen specificity is unknown.

This CDR3 is built from 13 residues. The V gene's germline CDR1 is SGHTA and CDR2 FQGTGA. V lost 0 bases and J 7 bases, leaving 8 bases between the germline ends. V gene TRBV7-3 combines with J gene TRBJ2-3; D is unresolved. The sequences come from PBMCs, collected before TCRalphabeta/CD19-depleted stem cell transplant. This TCR derives from a boy under two years old with Wiskott-Aldrich syndrome, due to receive a stem cell transplant. The CDR3 is CASSLTTENTQYF. The CDR3 bases are TGTGCCAGCAGCTTAACTACTGAGAATACGCAGTATTTT.